Sequencing of this T cell receptor (beta chain) was carried out in a study of Graves' ophthalmopathy and Graves' hyperthyroidism. TCR beta CDR3 regions were amplified from RNA transcripts. The authors performed first-round RT-PCR with HTBI primers and then a second-round multiplex PCR. In TCRdb, the multiplex PCR reads were re-called with MiXCR into one record per CDR3 protein. The repertoire includes roughly 350,000 distinct CDR3 sequences, about 17% of them detected once, and roughly 2.3% sits in the top ten. No ophthalmopathy within 18 months of follow-up signified stable hyperthyroidism. Study conclusions and caveats: The study's model predicted ophthalmopathy progression at 70.59% sensitivity and 72% to 85% specificity. Cross-validated, the 13-signature model showed 87.88%/81.08% sensitivity/specificity, and 80%/75% in the test set.

Concerning this clonotype itself: The antigen is unknown.

Trimming removed 5 bases at V and 6 bases at J, with 21 bases between. The CDR3 contains 16 residues. What was sequenced was peripheral blood. V gene TRBV12-3 or TRBV12-4 combines with J gene TRBJ2-3; perhaps TRBD1 as D (5 bases). This clonotype originated in an adult woman with stable Graves' hyperthyroidism. The CDR3 DNA sequence: TGTGCCAGCAGTCTACACCCTACTGACAGTTTGGATACGCAGTATTTT. Its protein product is CASSLHPTDSLDTQYF.